What follows are 21 T cell receptor beta chains derived from one specimen sequenced in a study of blood T cell repertoires in COVID-19. Only in-frame clones appear in the TCRdb table, and some are missing; sequencing was by immunoSEQ multiplex PCR. The data show 300,000 to 450,000 clones, 81% seen once. Sequencing used peripheral blood. These receptors were collected from a human donor with acute or convalescent COVID-19. The donor label of this sample is uncertain.

The rearrangement uses TRBV28 and TRBJ2-7; D unclear. V was shortened by 6 bases and J by 13 bases, with 25 bases between the two germline ends. Germline V lookup: CDR1 MDHEN, CDR2 SYDVKM. The CDR3 contains 14 residues. CDR3: CASSLGPVTYGRYF. CDR3 DNA sequence: TGTGCCAGCAGCTTAGGGCCTGTGACCTACGGTCGATACTTC. The full variable domain, its missing parts supplied by reference TRBV28 and TRBJ2-7, is DVKVTQSSRYLVKRTGEKVFLECVQDMDHENMFWYRQDPGLGLRLIYFSYDVKMKEKGDIPEGYSVSREKKERFSLILESASTNQTSMYLCASSLGPVTYGRYFGPGTRLTVT.

CDR3 sequence: CASSHLGRGMNTEAFF. CDR3 coding DNA: TGTGCCAGCAGCCATTTAGGGCGGGGGATGAACACTGAAGCTTTCTTT. The V and J genes are TRBV14 and TRBJ1-1; a weak D match, TRBD1 (5 bases). This CDR3 region has 16 residues. Trimming pared 3 bases from V and 0 bases from J, leaving 14 bases between. CDR1 and CDR2 (germline): SGHDN, FVKESK.

The chain uses TRBV6-6 and TRBJ2-2, with D tentatively TRBD1 (6 bases). CDR3 length equals 16 residues. Between the trimmed V and J ends, which lost 0 bases and 7 bases, there was a span of 15 bases. Germline V lookup: CDR1 MNHNY, CDR2 SVGAGI (reference sequence). The CDR3 DNA is TGTGCCAGCAGTTACTCGGGGGCCCGGGCGGGCGGGGAGCTGTTTTTT. This encodes CASSYSGARAGGELFF.

With respect to this clone: Other nucleotide sequences from this sample produce the same CDR3. The J gene is TRBJ1-1, the V gene TRBV28; D is possibly TRBD1 (6 bases). The CDR3 is 14 amino acids. Germline CDR1 and CDR2: MDHEN and SYDVKM. Trimming left V 2 bases short and J 1 base short, with 8 bases between. The CDR3 DNA is TGTGCCAGCAGTTTAAGGGGGGGGAACACTGAAGCTTTCTTT. This codes for CASSLRGGNTEAFF.

J is TRBJ2-5 and V is TRBV4-2, with D possibly matching TRBD2 (6 bases). V was clipped by 6 bases and J by 5 bases, with 16 bases between them. The germline CDR1 and CDR2 sequences are LGHNA and YNFKEQ. The CDR3 loop spans 14 amino acids. The CDR3 DNA is TGTGCCAGCAGGAAAGGAGGGTTTGAGGAGACCCAGTACTTC. Its protein product is CASRKGGFEETQYF.

V usage is TRBV5-5 and J usage is TRBJ2-7, with a possible D match to TRBD1 (7 bases). There are 16 residues in the CDR3. The germline V gene encodes CDR1 SGHKS and CDR2 YYEKEE (reference sequence). Trimming took 3 bases from V and 4 from J, leaving 20 bases between them. CDR3 amino acids: CASSSERRRGPYEQYF. DNA of the CDR3: TGTGCCAGCAGCTCTGAACGGAGGAGGGGGCCGTACGAGCAGTACTTC.

V gene TRBV30 combines with J gene TRBJ2-1, with 9 bases lining up with TRBD1. Germline V gives CDR1 GTSNPN, CDR2 SVGIG (reference sequence). With V trimmed by 7 bases and J by 7 bases, 11 bases remained unmatched. CDR3 size: 14 residues. Written as DNA, the CDR3 is TGTGCCTTTGACGGGACAGGGTTTTTAAATGAGCAGTTCTTC. This sequence encodes CAFDGTGFLNEQFF.

This chain joins TRBV18 and TRBJ1-6; no clear D. Between the trimmed V and J ends, which lost 3 bases and 8 bases, there was a span of 11 bases. Germline lookup yields CDR1 KGHSH and CDR2 LQKENI. The CDR3 spans 14 residues. The CDR3 loop reads CASSPDGSYSPLHF. The DNA for the CDR3 is TGTGCCAGCTCACCGGACGGGAGTTATTCACCCCTCCACTTT.

V gene TRBV19 combines with J gene TRBJ2-7; TRBD1 agrees at 9 bases. This CDR3 spans 18 amino acids. Germline V gene lookup returns CDR1 LNHDA and CDR2 SQIVND (reference sequence). The V gene end was trimmed by 4 bases and the J gene end by 3 bases; junction bases not matched to a gene: 16. The CDR3 DNA sequence: TGTGCCAGTAGTACGACCGACGGGGGACAGGGAGAGGACTACGAGCAGTACTTC. Translating gives CASSTTDGGQGEDYEQYF.

V gene TRBV28 combines with J gene TRBJ2-7; D not resolved. This CDR3 is built from 11 residues. The V gene's germline CDR1 is MDHEN and CDR2 SYDVKM. The V end lost 5 bases, the J end lost 5 bases, and 7 bases lay between the germline ends. The CDR3: CASSTFDEQYF. The CDR3, as DNA: TGTGCCAGCAGTACATTCGACGAGCAGTACTTC.

The rearrangement links TRBV24-1 to TRBJ2-7, with D possibly matching TRBD1 (6 bases). The ends were cut back, 5 bases at V and 2 bases at J, with 12 bases in the middle. This CDR3 region has 14 residues. Germline CDR1 and CDR2: KGHDR and SFDVKD. The CDR3 loop reads CATSAGTPPYEQYF. In nucleotides, the CDR3 is TGTGCCACCAGTGCTGGGACACCCCCCTACGAGCAGTACTTC.

The chain combines TRBV4-2 with TRBJ2-1; D ambiguous. Germline V CDR1 and CDR2: LGHNA, YNFKEQ. The ends were cut back, 0 bases at V and 9 bases at J, with 6 bases in the middle. The CDR3 is 12 residues long. CDR3: CASSQDKREQFF. CDR3 in DNA: TGTGCCAGCAGCCAAGATAAGCGTGAGCAGTTCTTC.

This chain links TRBV30 with TRBJ2-5; 8 positions match TRBD2. CDR3 length: 15 residues. CDR1 GTSNPN and CDR2 SVGIG come from the germline V gene (reference sequence). V gave up 2 bases and J gave up 7 bases; unmatched junction bases: 12. CDR3 in DNA: TGTGCCTGGAGTCCCCGGGAGGGGGTGGTGGGGACCCAGTACTTC. Its translation is CAWSPREGVVGTQYF.

The J gene is TRBJ2-7, the V gene TRBV5-4; 10 bases fit TRBD1. Trimming at V came to 3 bases and at J to 2 bases, leaving 8 bases not matched to a gene. The CDR3 is made up of 16 amino acids. The germline V gene has CDR1 SGHNT and CDR2 YYREEE (reference sequence). The CDR3 loop reads CASSSAGTGATYEQYF. For the CDR3, the DNA is TGTGCCAGCAGCTCGGCCGGGACAGGGGCAACCTACGAGCAGTACTTC.

The V call is TRBV5-1, the J call TRBJ1-5; D ambiguous. This CDR3 has 13 amino acids. The V gene's germline CDR1 is SGHRS and CDR2 YFSETQ. V was pared by 0 bases and J by 4 bases, with 5 bases between. CDR3: CASSLAPNQPQHF. CDR3 sequence (DNA): TGCGCCAGCAGCTTGGCCCCAAATCAGCCCCAGCATTTT. Variable domain in full (rest from reference TRBV5-1 and TRBJ1-5): KAGVTQTPRYLIKTRGQQVTLSCSPISGHRSVSWYQQTPGQGLQFLFEYFSETQRNKGNFPGRFSGRQFSNSRSEMNVSTLELGDSALYLCASSLAPNQPQHFGDGTRLSIL.

Sample share makes this clone medium-sized. The rearrangement uses TRBV29-1 and TRBJ1-2; unclear D gene. V lost 0 bases, J lost 1 base, and 12 bases lay in between. The germline gives CDR1 SQVTM, CDR2 ANQGSEA. The CDR3 extends over 15 amino acids. The CDR3 protein is CSVEDTAGINYGYTF. The CDR3 nucleotides are TGCAGCGTTGAAGACACGGCCGGGATTAACTATGGCTACACCTTC.

This clone was found once. This rearrangement joins TRBV19 to TRBJ1-2, with D maybe TRBD1 (6 bases). V was cut by 6 bases and J by 4 bases, with 15 bases left in between. Germline CDR1 and CDR2: LNHDA and SQIVND (reference sequence). There are 14 residues in the CDR3. As DNA, the CDR3 is TGTGCCAGTAGGCCCGGGGGGGCGAGCTATGGCTACACCTTC. This sequence encodes CASRPGGASYGYTF.

The chain joins TRBV19 to TRBJ1-5, with 8 bases aligning to TRBD1. CDR1 LNHDA and CDR2 SQIVND come from the germline V gene (reference sequence). The length of the CDR3 is 16 residues. With 7 bases clipped from V and 0 bases from J, the junction kept 8 bases outside the gene matches. CDR3: CASIKQGVYSNQPQHF. CDR3 DNA: TGTGCCAGTATCAAACAGGGGGTTTATAGCAATCAGCCCCAGCATTTT.

V gene TRBV4-1 combines with J gene TRBJ2-1; D may be TRBD2 (7 bases). CDR1 and CDR2 from the germline V gene are MGHRA and YSYEKL. Trimming took 7 bases from V and 5 from J, leaving 24 bases between them. The CDR3 length is 17 residues. This CDR3 is CASTLGGGPRLHNEQFF. The CDR3 nucleotides are TGCGCCAGCACCTTAGGGGGGGGGCCTAGATTGCACAATGAGCAGTTCTTC.

The rearrangement joins TRBV5-4 to TRBJ1-4; weak D call: TRBD1 (5 bases). The germline V and J ends were trimmed by 4 bases and 8 bases, with 12 bases remaining between them. CDR1 SGHNT and CDR2 YYREEE come from the germline V gene (reference sequence). The CDR3 runs 13 residues. CDR3 loop: CASSQGLQEKLFF. The CDR3, as DNA: TGTGCCAGCAGCCAGGGATTACAGGAAAAACTGTTTTTT.

This clone was recorded a few times. The rearrangement links TRBV9 to TRBJ1-5, with 7 nucleotides matching TRBD1. CDR3 size: 14 residues. Trimming cost V 4 bases and J 1 base; bases outside gene matches: 2. Germline-derived CDR1 and CDR2 are SGDLS and YYNGEE. The CDR3 reads CASSRQGSNQPQHF. CDR3 DNA: TGTGCCAGCAGCCGACAGGGCAGCAATCAGCCCCAGCATTTT.